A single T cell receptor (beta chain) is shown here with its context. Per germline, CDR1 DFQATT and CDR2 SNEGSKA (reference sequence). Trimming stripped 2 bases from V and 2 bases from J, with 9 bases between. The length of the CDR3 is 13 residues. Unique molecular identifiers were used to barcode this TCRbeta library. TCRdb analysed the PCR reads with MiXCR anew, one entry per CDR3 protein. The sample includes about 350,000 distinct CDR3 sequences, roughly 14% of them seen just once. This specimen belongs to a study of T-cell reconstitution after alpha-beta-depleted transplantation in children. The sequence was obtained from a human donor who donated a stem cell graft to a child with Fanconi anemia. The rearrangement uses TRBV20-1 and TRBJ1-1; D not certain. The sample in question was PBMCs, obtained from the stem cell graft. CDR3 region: CSARRGVNTEAFF. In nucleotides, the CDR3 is TGCAGTGCTAGACGCGGGGTTAACACTGAAGCTTTCTTT.